Here is one T cell receptor (beta chain) with its context. The sample originates from a study of blood T cell repertoires in COVID-19. At the level of the study: Samples of COVID-19 (acute and convalescent) were obtained from the United States, Italy and Spain. T cells, B-cell-depleted T cells, or PBMCs provided the cDNA or gDNA that served as material.

CDR3 size: 13 residues. Germline V gene lookup returns CDR1 SNHLY and CDR2 FYNNEI. V dropped 10 bases and J dropped 10; count of bases not matched to a gene: 8. Using immunoSEQ multiplex PCR, the repertoire was profiled, and TCRdb retains in-frame clones only, with some absent. The sample lists 650,000 to 800,000 clones, about 90% occurring once. Material: peripheral blood. This chain links TRBV2 with TRBJ1-6, with 9 bases lining up with TRBD1. The receptor was isolated from a woman aged 18-35 years with acute or convalescent COVID-19. The CDR3 reads CATSYRGQSPLHF. The CDR3 nucleotides read TGTGCCACTTCTTACAGGGGGCAATCACCCCTCCACTTT.